This note documents a single TCR beta chain sequence. This likely comes from a read error, as the CDR3 has no conserved phenylalanine or tryptophan at its end. The library came from three nested PCR rounds adapted from ARM-PCR protocols. Via MiXCR, TCRdb re-called the multiplex PCR reads, giving one row per CDR3 protein. The data contain tens of thousands of distinct CDR3 sequences, roughly 67% of them singletons. These data belong to a study of tumor and adjacent non-tumor tissue in lung cancer. RNA was extracted from bulk tissue without any cell sorting. The normal lung tissue was taken more than 3 cm from the tumor edge. This TCR derives from a woman in her sixties or seventies with non-small cell lung cancer. The sample taken for sequencing was distant non-tumor lung tissue.

In DNA form, the CDR3 reads TGTGCCAGCTCCGGGGGACTGCATGAGACCCAGTACCTC. Its protein is CASSGGLHETQYL. This rearrangement joins TRBV7-8 to TRBJ2-5; D is possibly TRBD2 (6 bases). This CDR3 is 13 amino acids long. Germline CDR1 SGHVS, CDR2 FQNEAQ. Trimming shortened V by 8 bases and J by 5 bases, and 15 bases separated the two germline ends.